This TCR beta chain comes out of a study of PD-1 blockade in classical Hodgkin lymphoma. Turning to the study itself: Treatment was intravenous nivolumab, 3 mg/kg every 2 weeks, until progression. Study-wide points: Prior to therapy, complete responders displayed diversity much like that of newly diagnosed patients.

Every single patient, without exception, relapsed after autologous stem cell transplantation, and brentuximab vedotin exposure varied. Relapsed/refractory classical Hodgkin lymphoma patients had complete, partial or progressive responses. Comments on this clone: Antigen specificity is unknown.

Repertoires were generated with immunoSEQ multiplex PCR, while TCRdb's copy carries only in-frame clones and drops some. Of more than 15,000 clones in the sample, roughly 60% were seen once. Trimming removed 4 bases at V and 4 bases at J, with 11 bases between. Germline values: CDR1 SGDLS, CDR2 YYNGEE. The length of the CDR3 is 13 residues. This receptor was taken from a human donor with classical Hodgkin lymphoma. The sample in question was peripheral blood mononuclear cells (PBMCs), obtained before the second cycle of nivolumab. V is TRBV9 and J is TRBJ1-1, with D hard to call. DNA of the CDR3: TGTGCCAGCAGCCCCGACGACGGCACTGAAGCTTTCTTT. Protein: CASSPDDGTEAFF.